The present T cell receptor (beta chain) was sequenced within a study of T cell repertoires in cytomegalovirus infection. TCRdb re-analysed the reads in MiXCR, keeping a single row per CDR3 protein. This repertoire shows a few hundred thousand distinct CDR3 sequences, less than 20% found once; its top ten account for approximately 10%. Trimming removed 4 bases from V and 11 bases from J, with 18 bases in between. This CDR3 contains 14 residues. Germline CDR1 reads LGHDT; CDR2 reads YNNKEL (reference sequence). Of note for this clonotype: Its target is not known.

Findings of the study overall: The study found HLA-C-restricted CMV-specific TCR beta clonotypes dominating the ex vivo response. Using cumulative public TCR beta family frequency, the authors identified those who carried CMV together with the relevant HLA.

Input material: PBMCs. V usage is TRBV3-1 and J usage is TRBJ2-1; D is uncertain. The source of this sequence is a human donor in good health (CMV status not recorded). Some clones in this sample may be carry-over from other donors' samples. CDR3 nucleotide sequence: TGTGCCAGCAGCCCTCCCGGGCAGCCCAGTAAGCAGTTCTTC. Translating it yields CASSPPGQPSKQFF.